This entry lists 9 T cell receptor beta chains sequenced from one sample in a study of T cells in Graves' hyperthyroidism and ophthalmopathy. Authors of the study amplified TCR beta CDR3 regions from RNA transcripts. The primer set for the first-round RT-PCR of the TCR CDR3 was HTBI. TCRdb reprocessed the multiplex PCR reads via MiXCR and lists one record per CDR3 protein. The sample lists hundreds of thousands of distinct CDR3 sequences, approximately 14% occurring once. Input material: blood. These receptors were taken from a woman between 18 and 29 years old with Graves' hyperthyroidism that later progressed to Graves' ophthalmopathy.

A few counts support this clonotype. The chain is built from TRBV28 and TRBJ2-7, with 10 bases lining up with TRBD1. CDR3 length equals 17 residues. CDR1 and CDR2 from the germline V gene are MDHEN and SYDVKM. V lost 5 bases to trimming and J lost 4 bases; unmatched junction nucleotides: 14. In DNA, the CDR3 is TGTGCCAGCAGTAGCTTACCCGGGACAGGGGTGGGTTACGAGCAGTACTTC. Its protein product is CASSSLPGTGVGYEQYF.

This clonotype occurred a few times. The genes are TRBV19 and TRBJ1-5, with TRBD1 matching over 7 bases. The germline V gene encodes CDR1 LNHDA and CDR2 SQIVND (reference sequence). This CDR3 spans 15 amino acids. J was trimmed by 3 bases and V by 4 bases; bases with no gene match: 6. As DNA, the CDR3 is TGTGCCAGTAGTACCACCGGGACAGACAATCAGCCCCAGCATTTT. This encodes CASSTTGTDNQPQHF. Supplemented by reference TRBV19 and TRBJ1-5, the full variable domain reads DGGITQSPKYLFRKEGQNVTLSCEQNLNHDAMYWYRQDPGQGLRLIYYSQIVNDFQKGDIAEGYSVSREKKESFPLTVTSAQKNPTAFYLCASSTTGTDNQPQHFGDGTRLSIL.

With respect to this clonotype: The junction shows a germline mismatch at one end, possibly a read error. The V and J genes are TRBV3-1 and TRBJ1-5, with D uncertain. Germline loops: CDR1 LGHDT, CDR2 YNNKEL (reference sequence). This CDR3 contains 13 residues. The CDR3, as DNA: TGTGCCAGCAGCCACGGACGGAATCAGCCCCTGCATTTT. This codes for CASSHGRNQPLHF.

This clonotype was picked up a small number of times. The chain joins TRBV27 to TRBJ1-1; a weak D match, TRBD1 (5 bases). Looked up from germline, CDR1 is MNHEY and CDR2 is SMNVEV (reference sequence). V was pared by 3 bases and J by 7 bases, with 15 bases between. CDR3 length equals 14 residues. CDR3 in amino acids: CASSFVSGAIEAFF. CDR3 bases: TGTGCCAGCAGTTTCGTGAGCGGGGCGATTGAAGCTTTCTTT.

This clonotype was recorded at least ten times. The V and J genes are TRBV5-6 and TRBJ2-1; 7 nucleotides agree with TRBD2. V was pared by 0 bases and J by 0 bases, with 3 bases of the junction left unmatched. CDR1 is SGHDT and CDR2 is YYEEEE in the germline V gene. The CDR3 runs to 16 residues. In nucleotides, the CDR3 is TGTGCCAGCAGCTTGGGCGGGGGAGGCTCCTACAATGAGCAGTTCTTC. This gives the protein CASSLGGGGSYNEQFF.

At least ten counts were recorded for this clonotype. The V call is TRBV5-1, the J call TRBJ2-3; D gene unclear. Germline CDR1 reads SGHRS; CDR2 reads YFSETQ. The CDR3 runs 13 residues. V was trimmed by 4 bases and J by 0 bases, leaving 6 bases between them. The CDR3 sequence is CASSPQSTDTQYF. CDR3 DNA: TGCGCCAGCAGCCCACAGAGCACAGATACGCAGTATTTT.

This sequence joins TRBV20-1 and TRBJ1-2; D might be TRBD1 (6 bases). The V end was cut by 3 bases, the J end by 8 bases, with 16 bases between. This CDR3 contains 13 residues. Germline CDR1 and CDR2: DFQATT and SNEGSKA (reference sequence). The CDR3 DNA follows: TGCAGTGCTAGTCGGACGGGGGCGAAGGGCTACACCTTC. Its protein is CSASRTGAKGYTF.

This clonotype was seen repeatedly, ten times or more. The chain has TRBV6-1 and TRBJ1-5; the match to TRBD1 covers 8 bases. Germline assignment: CDR1 MNHNS and CDR2 SASEGT. CDR3 length equals 14 residues. V was pared by 6 bases and J by 6 bases, with 7 bases of the junction left unmatched. CDR3 in amino acids: CASSPTGAAQPQHF. For the CDR3, the DNA is TGTGCCAGCAGCCCGACAGGGGCGGCTCAGCCCCAGCATTTT.

This clonotype came up many times. The chain employs TRBV6-1 and TRBJ1-6; 8 positions agree with TRBD1. In germline, CDR1 is MNHNS, CDR2 SASEGT. The CDR3 has 14 amino acids. The junction had 5 bases not matched to a gene; V was cut back by 6 bases and J by 7 bases. The CDR3 spells CASSGTGWNSPLHF. The CDR3 nucleotides read TGTGCCAGCAGCGGGACAGGCTGGAATTCACCCCTCCACTTT.